This TCR beta chain was sequenced in a study of radiotherapy plus CTLA-4 blockade in lung cancer (dated by TCRdb to 2016 to 2019). Looking at the study overall: Among enrolled patients, 18% had an objective response and about 30% reached disease control. The full study reports these points: The strongest predictors of response, as reported, were early dynamic changes in blood T cell clones along with a rise in serum interferon-beta after radiation. TCR clones derived from tumors expanded in peripheral blood after treatment with radiotherapy and ipilimumab.

CDR1 and CDR2, per the germline V gene (reference sequence), are MNHEY and SMNVEV. Measured from the cysteine to the phenylalanine, the CDR3 is 13 residues long. Only CDR3 DNA remains: 39 bases, in frame from the first base. Unmatched junction bases come to 6, with V trimmed by 5 bases and J by 8 bases. Focal radiation therapy combined with CTLA-4 blockade (ipilimumab) was tested in patients with chemo-refractory metastatic non-small-cell lung cancer. Remarks on this clone: Its antigen is currently not known. It has no much larger one-base neighbor in the sample; base qualities were not kept.

Library generation was performed with the immunoSEQ multiplex PCR assay. The table comes from immuneACCESS by way of TCRdb, which keeps in-frame sequences with V and J called. Part of the clones is missing from these tables; in studies checked, under half for an unresolved V gene and the rest for unknown reasons. The sample records around 50,000 clones, 80% to 90% of which are singletons. The ten largest clones take up less than 20% of the sample. The TCR comes from a human donor with non-small cell lung cancer that progressed on radiotherapy plus ipilimumab. Some clones in this sample may be carry-over from other donors' samples. The starting material was peripheral blood, obtained from a patient treated with radiotherapy plus ipilimumab. The rearrangement joined TRBV27 to TRBJ2-1, with 7 bases aligning to TRBD1. CDR3 sequence: CASSQKTGYEQFF. The DNA sequence is as follows: TGTGCCAGCAGTCAAAAGACAGGGTATGAGCAGTTCTTC.